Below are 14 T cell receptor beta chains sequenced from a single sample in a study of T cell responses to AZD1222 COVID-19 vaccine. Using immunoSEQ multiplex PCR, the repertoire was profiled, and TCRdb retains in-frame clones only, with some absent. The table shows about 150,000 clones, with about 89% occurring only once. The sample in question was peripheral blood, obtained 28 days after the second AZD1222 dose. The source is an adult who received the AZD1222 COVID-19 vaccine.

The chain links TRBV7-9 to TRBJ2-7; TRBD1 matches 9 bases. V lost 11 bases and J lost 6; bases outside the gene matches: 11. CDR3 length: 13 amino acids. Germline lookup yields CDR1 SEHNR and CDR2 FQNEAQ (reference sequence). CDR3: CAWSGGQGLEQYF. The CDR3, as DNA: TGTGCCTGGTCGGGAGGACAGGGGCTCGAGCAGTACTTC.

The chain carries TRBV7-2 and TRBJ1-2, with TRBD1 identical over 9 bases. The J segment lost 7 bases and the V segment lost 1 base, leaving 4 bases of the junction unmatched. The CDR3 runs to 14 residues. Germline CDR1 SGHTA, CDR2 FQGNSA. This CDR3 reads CASSLGRDRVGYTF. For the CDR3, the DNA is TGTGCCAGCAGCTTAGGCCGGGACAGGGTTGGCTACACCTTC.

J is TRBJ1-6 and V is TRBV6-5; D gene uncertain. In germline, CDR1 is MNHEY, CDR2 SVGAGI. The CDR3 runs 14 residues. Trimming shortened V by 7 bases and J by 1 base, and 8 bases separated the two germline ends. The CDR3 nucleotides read TGTGCCAGCACCCGGGAGTCCTATAATTCACCCCTCCACTTT. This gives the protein CASTRESYNSPLHF.

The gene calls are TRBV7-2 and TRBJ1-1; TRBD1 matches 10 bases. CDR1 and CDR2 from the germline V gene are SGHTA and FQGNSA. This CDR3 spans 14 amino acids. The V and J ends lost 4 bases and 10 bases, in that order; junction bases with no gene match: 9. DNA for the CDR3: TGTGCCAGCAGCTCCTGGGACAGGGGTGGGGGAGCTTTCTTT. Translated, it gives CASSSWDRGGGAFF.

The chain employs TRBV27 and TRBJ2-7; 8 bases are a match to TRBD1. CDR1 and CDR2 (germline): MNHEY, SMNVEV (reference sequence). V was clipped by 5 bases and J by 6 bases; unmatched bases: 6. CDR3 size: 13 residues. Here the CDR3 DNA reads TGTGCCAGCAGTCCCCGGACAGGGACCGAGCAGTACTTC. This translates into CASSPRTGTEQYF.

The CDR3 DNA is TGTGCCAGCAGCCCGATTAGGACTAGCGGGACTTACGAGCAGTACTTC. Its translation is CASSPIRTSGTYEQYF. The V and J genes are TRBV4-2 and TRBJ2-7; 12 bases are shared with TRBD2. CDR1 is LGHNA and CDR2 is YNFKEQ in the germline V gene. The CDR3 totals 16 residues. With V trimmed by 4 bases and J by 4 bases, 8 bases remained unmatched.

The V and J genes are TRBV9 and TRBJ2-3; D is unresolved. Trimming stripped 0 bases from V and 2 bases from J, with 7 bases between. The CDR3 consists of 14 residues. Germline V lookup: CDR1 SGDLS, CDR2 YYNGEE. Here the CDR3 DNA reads TGTGCCAGCAGCGTAGGGCCAGACACAGATACGCAGTATTTT. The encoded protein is CASSVGPDTDTQYF.

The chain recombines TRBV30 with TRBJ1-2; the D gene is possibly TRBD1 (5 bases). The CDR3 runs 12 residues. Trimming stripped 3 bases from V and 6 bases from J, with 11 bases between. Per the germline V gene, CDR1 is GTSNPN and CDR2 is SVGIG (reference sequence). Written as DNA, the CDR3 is TGTGCCTGGAGGATAGGGGAGAATGGCTACACCTTC. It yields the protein CAWRIGENGYTF.

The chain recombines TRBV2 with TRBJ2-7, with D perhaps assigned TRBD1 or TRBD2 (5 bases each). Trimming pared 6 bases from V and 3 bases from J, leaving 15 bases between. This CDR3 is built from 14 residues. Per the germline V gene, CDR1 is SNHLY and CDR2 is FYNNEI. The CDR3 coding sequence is TGTGCCAGCAGCCCGGGACGGATATACTACGAGCAGTACTTC. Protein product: CASSPGRIYYEQYF. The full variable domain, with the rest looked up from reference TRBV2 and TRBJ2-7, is EPEVTQTPSHQVTQMGQEVILRCVPISNHLYFYWYRQILGQKVEFLVSFYNNEISEKSEIFDDQFSVERPDGSNFTLKIRSTKLEDSAMYFCASSPGRIYYEQYFGPGTRLTVT.

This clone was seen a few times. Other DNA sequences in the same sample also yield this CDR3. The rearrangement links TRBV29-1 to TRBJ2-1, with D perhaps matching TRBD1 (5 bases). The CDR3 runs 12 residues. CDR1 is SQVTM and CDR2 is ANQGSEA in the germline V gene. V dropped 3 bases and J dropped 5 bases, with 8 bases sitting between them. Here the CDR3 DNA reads TGCAGCGTTGAGTTCAGGGACAATGAGCAGTTCTTC. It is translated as CSVEFRDNEQFF.

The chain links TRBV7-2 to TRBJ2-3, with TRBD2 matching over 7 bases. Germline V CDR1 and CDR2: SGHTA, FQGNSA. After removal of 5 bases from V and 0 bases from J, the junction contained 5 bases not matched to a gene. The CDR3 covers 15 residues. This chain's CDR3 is CASSPGGPSTDTQYF. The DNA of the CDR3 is TGTGCCAGCAGCCCGGGAGGACCAAGCACAGATACGCAGTATTTT.

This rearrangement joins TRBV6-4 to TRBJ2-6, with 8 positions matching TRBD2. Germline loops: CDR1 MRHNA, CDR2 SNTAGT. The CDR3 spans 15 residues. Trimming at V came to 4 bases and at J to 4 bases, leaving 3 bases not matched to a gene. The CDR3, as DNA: TGTGCCAGCAGTGCGGGGGGGCAGGGGGCCAACGTCCTGACTTTC. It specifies CASSAGGQGANVLTF.

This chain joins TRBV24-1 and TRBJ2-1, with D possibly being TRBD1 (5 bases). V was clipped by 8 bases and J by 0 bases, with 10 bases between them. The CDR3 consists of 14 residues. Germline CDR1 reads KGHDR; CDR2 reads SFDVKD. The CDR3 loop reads CATIWTRSYNEQFF. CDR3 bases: TGTGCCACCATTTGGACACGCTCCTACAATGAGCAGTTCTTC.

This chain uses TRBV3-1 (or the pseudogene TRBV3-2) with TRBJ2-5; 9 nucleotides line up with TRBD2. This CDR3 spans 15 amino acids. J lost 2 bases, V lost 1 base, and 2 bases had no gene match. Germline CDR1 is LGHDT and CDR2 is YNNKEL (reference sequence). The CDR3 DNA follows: TGTGCCAGCAGCCAAGGCGCGGGGGGGCAAGAGACCCAGTACTTC. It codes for CASSQGAGGQETQYF.